The rows below give T cell receptor beta chains drawn from one sample of a study of blood T cells in healthy people across ages. From the 5' RACE reads, TCRdb called clonotypes with MiXCR, one entry per CDR3 protein. The data show about 510,000 distinct CDR3 sequences, about a quarter seen once. These data also featured in a second study, about T cells of mothers and their children.

Sequencing was done on a sample of blood. The receptor set was obtained from a boy aged 2 to 10 in good health. CDR3s include the opening cysteine and the closing phenylalanine or tryptophan. A D gene is named only where the DNA matches it firmly. Expanded clones are given a class, and other clones once, few, many or no size at all.

many | TRBJ2-7 | 13 | TRBV11-1 | NA | CASSLETAGARIF | TGTGCCAGCAGCTTAGAGACGGCAGGGGCGAGGATCTTC
NA | TRBJ2-4 | 15 | TRBV20-1 | NA | CSASWPGLAKNIQYF | TGCAGTGCCTCATGGCCGGGACTAGCCAAAAACATTCAGTACTTC
NA | TRBJ1-2 | 13 | TRBV10-3 | TRBD1 | CALSDQGVRGYTF | TGTGCCCTCAGTGACCAGGGGGTGAGGGGCTACACCTTC
few | TRBJ1-4 | 14 | TRBV7-9 | NA | CASTAGAGDEKLFF | TGTGCCAGCACCGCGGGAGCGGGAGACGAAAAACTGTTTTTT
NA | TRBJ2-5 | 13 | TRBV3-1 | NA | CASSQGPDSPPFF | TGTGCCAGCAGCCAAGGGCCCGACTCCCCACCCTTCTTC
NA | TRBJ1-6 | 16 | TRBV9 | NA | CASSVTARGDNSPLHF | TGTGCCAGCAGCGTAACTGCCCGAGGGGATAATTCACCCCTCCACTTT
few | TRBJ2-7 | 14 | TRBV29-1 | TRBD1 | CSVEEGTGRYEQYF | TGCAGCGTTGAAGAGGGGACAGGGCGATACGAGCAGTACTTC
many | TRBJ2-7 | 14 | TRBV10-1 | TRBD1 | CASSGQGIVYEQYF | TGCGCCAGCAGTGGACAGGGAATAGTCTACGAGCAGTACTTC
NA | TRBJ2-2 | 14 | TRBV2 | NA | CASSEALLSGELFF | TGTGCCAGCAGTGAAGCGCTTCTATCCGGGGAGCTGTTTTTT
NA | TRBJ2-5 | 14 | TRBV29-1 | NA | CSVEDGAIQETQYF | TGCAGCGTCGAGGACGGGGCTATCCAAGAGACCCAGTACTTC
NA | TRBJ2-7 | 12 | TRBV6-6 | NA | CASRNLSYEQYF | TGTGCCAGCAGAAACTTGTCCTACGAGCAGTACTTC
few | TRBJ1-1 | 11 | TRBV6-1 | NA | CASRLQVSAFF | TGTGCCAGCAGACTACAGGTATCTGCTTTCTTT
NA | TRBJ2-1 | 14 | TRBV12-3/TRBV12-4 | TRBD2 | CASSRRTSGNEQFF | TGTGCCAGCAGCCGAAGGACTAGCGGGAATGAGCAGTTCTTC
NA | TRBJ2-1 | 13 | TRBV4-1 | NA | CASSQGVHNEQFF | TGCGCCAGCAGCCAAGGCGTCCACAATGAGCAGTTCTTC
few | TRBJ1-2 | 13 | TRBV12-3/TRBV12-4 | NA | CASSLRRNPGYTF | TGTGCCAGCAGTTTGAGGCGAAACCCTGGCTACACCTTC
few | TRBJ2-7 | 13 | TRBV12-3/TRBV12-4 | NA | CASSLAPSYEQYF | TGTGCCAGCAGTTTAGCCCCCTCCTACGAGCAGTACTTC
NA | TRBJ1-1 | 13 | TRBV27 | NA | CASSSSENTEAFF | TGTGCCAGTTCCAGCAGCGAGAACACTGAAGCTTTCTTT
NA | TRBJ1-5 | 12 | TRBV2 | NA | CASSDPPQPQHF | TGTGCCAGCAGTGATCCCCCTCAGCCCCAGCATTTT
NA | TRBJ2-6 | 20 | TRBV20-1 | NA | CSARVPRGPVRRPGANVLTF | TGCAGTGCTAGAGTCCCCCGCGGACCAGTCAGGCGGCCTGGGGCCAACGTCCTGACTTTC
few | TRBJ1-1 | 12 | TRBV10-3 | NA | CAISEGTTEAFF | TGTGCCATCAGTGAGGGGACCACTGAAGCTTTCTTT
NA | TRBJ1-1 | 17 | TRBV12-3/TRBV12-4 | NA | CASSFLGSLGARTEAFF | TGTGCCAGCAGTTTCTTAGGTAGTTTGGGCGCGCGAACTGAAGCTTTCTTT
NA | TRBJ2-2 | 13 | TRBV12-3/TRBV12-4 | NA | CASSWGFTGEPFF | TGTGCCAGCAGTTGGGGGTTCACCGGGGAGCCGTTTTTT
NA | TRBJ2-3 | 17 | TRBV27 | TRBD1 | CASSPRLRDRVKDTQYF | TGTGCCAGCAGTCCCCGACTCCGGGACAGGGTTAAAGATACGCAGTATTTT
few | TRBJ2-5 | 16 | TRBV29-1 | NA | CSVEGLVRGAQETQYF | TGCAGCGTTGAGGGACTCGTCAGGGGGGCCCAAGAGACCCAGTACTTC
NA | TRBJ2-1 | 17 | TRBV13 | TRBD2 | CASSLASSGGSYNERFF | TGTGCCAGCAGCTTGGCCTCTAGCGGGGGGTCCTACAATGAGCGGTTCTTC
NA | TRBJ1-2 | 11 | TRBV12-3/TRBV12-4 | NA | CASSFGQGNTF | NA
NA | TRBJ2-1 | 13 | TRBV9 | NA | CASVAPHGDEQFF | TGTGCCAGCGTTGCTCCCCACGGGGATGAGCAGTTCTTC
once | TRBJ1-5 | 13 | TRBV7-8 | NA | CASSLPGRQPQHF | TGTGCCAGCAGCTTACCAGGGCGTCAGCCCCAGCATTTT
few | TRBJ1-1 | 13 | TRBV2 | NA | CASNIFTEAEAFF | TGTGCCAGCAATATCTTCACGGAGGCTGAAGCTTTCTTT